The 21 T cell receptor beta chains presented below share a single source sample, sequenced in a study of cytomegalovirus exposure and HLA in healthy donors. Generated by immunoSEQ multiplex PCR, the TCRdb table keeps only in-frame clones and is missing some. The repertoire has under 150,000 clones, 85% to 90% of them found once; the top ten carry less than 3%. The sample taken for sequencing was PBMCs. The receptors were gathered from a young man in good health and CMV-seronegative.

V gene TRBV5-4 combines with J gene TRBJ2-5, with 7 nucleotides matching TRBD1. The J segment lost 8 bases and the V segment lost 4 bases, leaving 14 bases of the junction unmatched. Germline lookup yields CDR1 SGHNT and CDR2 YYREEE (reference sequence). The CDR3 length is 15 residues. In nucleotides, the CDR3 is TGTGCCAGCAGCACCCCAACAGGGGAGCGAGGAACCCAGTACTTC. Translated: CASSTPTGERGTQYF.

J is TRBJ2-6 and V is TRBV7-9; TRBD1 is a possible D gene (5 bases). The CDR3 contains 15 residues. Germline V gene sequence: CDR1 SEHNR, CDR2 FQNEAQ (reference sequence). Trimming removed 5 bases at V and 4 bases at J, with 12 bases between. In DNA, the CDR3 is TGTGCCAGCAGCCAGGGTAATGTGGGGGCCAACGTCCTGACTTTC. Protein product: CASSQGNVGANVLTF. The entire variable domain, with the rest obtained from reference TRBV7-9 and TRBJ2-6, is as follows: DTGVSQNPRHKITKRGQNVTFRCDPISEHNRLYWYRQTLGQGPEFLTYFQNEAQLEKSRLLSDRFSAERPKGSFSTLEIQRTEQGDSAMYLCASSQGNVGANVLTFGAGSRLTVL.

The chain recombines TRBV7-2 with TRBJ2-3; D is possibly TRBD2 (5 bases). Trimming cost V 0 bases and J 6 bases, with 10 bases left between them. CDR1 is SGHTA, CDR2 FQGNSA, per germline. The CDR3 runs 14 residues. The CDR3: CASSLAGPGDTQYF. Written as DNA, the CDR3 is TGTGCCAGCAGCTTAGCAGGTCCGGGGGATACGCAGTATTTT.

This sequence joins TRBV11-2 and TRBJ2-5, with unresolved D. This CDR3 is 14 amino acids long. Germline CDR1 and CDR2: SGHAT and FQNNGV. V lost 3 bases and J lost 1, with 9 bases in between. The CDR3 nucleotides read TGTGCCAGCAGCTTCCGTCGGAGCCAAGAGACCCAGTACTTC. Translating it yields CASSFRRSQETQYF.

The rearrangement uses TRBV5-6 and TRBJ1-2; 7 bases align to TRBD1. The CDR3 length is 15 residues. Germline CDR1 is SGHDT and CDR2 is YYEEEE. V shed 0 bases and J 7 bases; nucleotides not matched to a gene: 9. The CDR3 DNA reads TGTGCCAGCAGCTTGGAATTGCAGGGGGTGTTTGGCTACACCTTC. As protein: CASSLELQGVFGYTF.

The chain carries TRBV7-2 and TRBJ2-5; TRBD1 is a possible D gene (5 bases). The CDR3 length is 13 residues. The ends were cut back, 1 base at V and 7 bases at J, with 10 bases in the middle. Germline lookup yields CDR1 SGHTA and CDR2 FQGNSA. Here the CDR3 DNA reads TGTGCCAGCAGCTTAGTACAGGTCGGGACCCAGTACTTC. Translation gives CASSLVQVGTQYF. Using reference TRBV7-2 and TRBJ2-5 for the parts outside the CDR3, the full variable domain is GAGVSQSPSNKVTEKGKDVELRCDPISGHTALYWYRQSLGQGLEFLIYFQGNSAPDKSGLPSDRFSAERTGGSVSTLTIQRTQQEDSAVYLCASSLVQVGTQYFGPGTRLLVL.

This chain links TRBV15 with TRBJ1-5; a possible D gene is TRBD1 (5 bases). Looked up from germline, CDR1 is LNHNV and CDR2 is YYDKDF (reference sequence). CDR3 length equals 14 residues. V lost 3 bases to trimming and J lost 5 bases, with 11 bases between them. CDR3 sequence: CATSSTGRDQPQHF. CDR3 nucleotide sequence: TGTGCCACCAGCAGTACAGGTCGGGATCAGCCCCAGCATTTT.

The rearrangement links TRBV5-6 to TRBJ2-7; possibly TRBD2 for D (6 bases). This CDR3 has 14 amino acids. Germline V gives CDR1 SGHDT, CDR2 YYEEEE. The V end was cut by 2 bases, the J end by 3 bases, with 12 bases between. The CDR3 DNA reads as TGTGCCAGCAGCTTCGCCGGGAGAGACTACGAGCAGTACTTC. Translating it yields CASSFAGRDYEQYF.

This clone was observed once. The chain is built from TRBV4-1 and TRBJ2-7, with 7 bases that match TRBD1. Germline lookup yields CDR1 MGHRA and CDR2 YSYEKL. Unmatched junction bases numbered 6, after V lost 4 bases and J lost 3 bases. CDR3 length: 14 residues. The chain's CDR3 is CASSPRDRDYEQYF. The CDR3 DNA sequence: TGCGCCAGCAGCCCACGGGACAGAGACTACGAGCAGTACTTC.

V usage is TRBV6-5 and J usage is TRBJ1-2; D not resolved. This CDR3 is 13 amino acids long. Germline-derived CDR1 and CDR2 are MNHEY and SVGAGI. V lost 5 bases, J lost 1 base, and 8 bases lay in between. CDR3 loop: CASSREVNYGYTF. In nucleotides, the CDR3 is TGTGCCAGCAGTAGGGAGGTTAACTATGGCTACACCTTC.

The chain recombines TRBV19 with TRBJ1-5; 9 bases agree with TRBD1. The J segment lost 1 base and the V segment lost 5 bases, leaving 6 bases of the junction unmatched. The CDR3 extends over 16 amino acids. Germline V gene sequence: CDR1 LNHDA, CDR2 SQIVND (reference sequence). CDR3 nucleotide sequence: TGTGCCAGTAGTTTACAGGGGGCTGTGAGCAATCAGCCCCAGCATTTT. Translated, it gives CASSLQGAVSNQPQHF.

This chain links TRBV9 with TRBJ2-3; D may be TRBD1 (6 bases). In germline, CDR1 is SGDLS, CDR2 YYNGEE. V was shortened by 3 bases and J by 6 bases, with 8 bases between the two germline ends. The CDR3 loop spans 12 amino acids. The CDR3 here is CASSGGRDTQYF. CDR3 sequence (DNA): TGTGCCAGCAGCGGGGGGCGGGATACGCAGTATTTT.

The genes are TRBV5-1 and TRBJ2-1, with TRBD2 matching over 7 bases. The CDR3 runs 14 residues. Germline loops: CDR1 SGHRS, CDR2 YFSETQ. The ends lost 4 bases at V and 6 bases at J; junction bases unmatched: 7. The CDR3 DNA is TGCGCCAGCAGCCCCCTGGGGAGGGTCAATGAGCAGTTCTTC. It yields the protein CASSPLGRVNEQFF. Full variable domain (remainder filled in from reference TRBV5-1 and TRBJ2-1): KAGVTQTPRYLIKTRGQQVTLSCSPISGHRSVSWYQQTPGQGLQFLFEYFSETQRNKGNFPGRFSGRQFSNSRSEMNVSTLELGDSALYLCASSPLGRVNEQFFGPGTRLTVL.

The chain combines TRBV6-5 with TRBJ2-7; 7 positions agree with TRBD1. V lost 10 bases and J lost 3; bases outside the gene matches: 9. This CDR3 is 13 amino acids long. Germline assignment: CDR1 MNHEY and CDR2 SVGAGI. The CDR3 protein is CATVGTALYEQYF. In DNA form, the CDR3 reads TGTGCCACCGTCGGGACAGCGCTCTACGAGCAGTACTTC.

V usage is TRBV4-3 and J usage is TRBJ2-1; 11 positions match TRBD2. The CDR3 is made up of 16 amino acids. V was pared by 2 bases and J by 5 bases, with 5 bases of the junction left unmatched. CDR1 and CDR2 from the germline V gene are LGHNA and YSLEER. The CDR3 region is CASSQPVAGGNNEQFF. CDR3 DNA: TGCGCCAGCAGCCAACCTGTAGCGGGAGGGAACAATGAGCAGTTCTTC.

The chain combines TRBV18 with TRBJ2-1, with 7 bases identical to TRBD1. This CDR3 region has 16 residues. Germline CDR1 reads KGHSH; CDR2 reads LQKENI. Unmatched junction bases numbered 7, after V lost 3 bases and J lost 2 bases. The CDR3 protein is CASSPQGQRTYNEQFF. Here the CDR3 DNA reads TGTGCCAGCTCACCCCAGGGACAGAGAACCTACAATGAGCAGTTCTTC.

Of note for this clone: One base away lies a much larger clone, so this may be a sequencing read error. The chain has TRBV14 and TRBJ1-2; 7 bases line up with TRBD1. V was pared by 3 bases and J by 2 bases, with 0 bases of the junction left unmatched. CDR1 is SGHDN, CDR2 FVKESK, per germline. The CDR3 is made up of 13 amino acids. CDR3 coding DNA: TGTGCCAGCAGCCAGACAGGGAACTATGGCTACACCTTC. It translates to CASSQTGNYGYTF.

V usage is TRBV5-1 and J usage is TRBJ2-5; D ambiguous. V lost 0 bases, J lost 2 bases, and 8 bases lay in between. In germline, CDR1 is SGHRS, CDR2 YFSETQ. The CDR3 sequence is 14 residues long. The CDR3 region has the DNA TGCGCCAGCAGCTTGGACCTGGCACAAGAGACCCAGTACTTC. It is translated as CASSLDLAQETQYF.

The CDR3 sequence: CASSTDRAPYEQYF. The CDR3 DNA sequence: TGTGCCAGCAGCACGGACAGGGCCCCCTACGAGCAGTACTTC. J is TRBJ2-7 and V is TRBV11-1; 8 bases line up with TRBD1. The CDR3 contains 14 residues. Per germline, CDR1 SGHAT and CDR2 FQDESV (reference sequence). Trimming cost V 5 bases and J 2 bases; bases outside gene matches: 5.

This clone has a single count. The rearrangement joins TRBV19 to TRBJ1-6; D remains ambiguous. The CDR3 extends over 15 amino acids. V lost 5 bases and J 9 bases, leaving 17 bases between the germline ends. Germline V gene sequence: CDR1 LNHDA, CDR2 SQIVND (reference sequence). The CDR3 DNA reads TGTGCCAGTAGTCTAATCCACCGATTTGGTTCACCCCTCCACTTT. Residues: CASSLIHRFGSPLHF.

The table lists this clone with a count of one. The chain employs TRBV6-7 and TRBJ2-3; 13 nucleotides agree with TRBD2. TRBV6-7 is recorded as an ORF, its role being uncertain. The CDR3 is made up of 16 amino acids. Trimming took 6 bases from V and 3 from J; bases not matched to a gene: 6. The CDR3 loop is CASSQTSGGRTDTQYF. The CDR3 DNA reads as TGTGCCAGCAGCCAGACTAGCGGGGGGAGGACAGATACGCAGTATTTT.